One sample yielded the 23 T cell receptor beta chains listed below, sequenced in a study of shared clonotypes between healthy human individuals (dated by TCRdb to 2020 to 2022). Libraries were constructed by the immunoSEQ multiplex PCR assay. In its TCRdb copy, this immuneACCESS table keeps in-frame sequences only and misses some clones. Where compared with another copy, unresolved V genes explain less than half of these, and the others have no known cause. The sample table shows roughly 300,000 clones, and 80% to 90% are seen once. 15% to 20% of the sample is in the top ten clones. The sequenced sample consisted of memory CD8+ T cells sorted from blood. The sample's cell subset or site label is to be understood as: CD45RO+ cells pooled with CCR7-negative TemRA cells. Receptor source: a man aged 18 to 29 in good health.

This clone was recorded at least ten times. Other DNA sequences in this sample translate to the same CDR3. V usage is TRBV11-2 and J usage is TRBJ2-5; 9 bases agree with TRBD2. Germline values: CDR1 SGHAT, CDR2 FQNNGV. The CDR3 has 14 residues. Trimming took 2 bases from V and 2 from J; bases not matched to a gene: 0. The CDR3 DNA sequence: TGTGCCAGCAGCTTACTAGCGGGACAAGAGACCCAGTACTTC. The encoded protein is CASSLLAGQETQYF.

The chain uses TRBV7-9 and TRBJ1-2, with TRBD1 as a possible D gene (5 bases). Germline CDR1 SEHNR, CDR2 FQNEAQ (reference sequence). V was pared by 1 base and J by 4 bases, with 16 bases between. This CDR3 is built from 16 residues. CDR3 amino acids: CASSLGDYDRVYGYTF. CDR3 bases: TGTGCCAGCAGCTTAGGGGATTATGACAGAGTCTATGGCTACACCTTC.

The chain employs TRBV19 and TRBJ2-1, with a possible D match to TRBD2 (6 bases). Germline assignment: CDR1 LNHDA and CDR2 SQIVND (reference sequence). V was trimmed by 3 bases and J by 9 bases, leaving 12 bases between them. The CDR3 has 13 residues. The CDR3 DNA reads TGTGCCAGTAGTATGAGTTTGGGGGGTGAGCAGTTCTTC. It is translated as CASSMSLGGEQFF.

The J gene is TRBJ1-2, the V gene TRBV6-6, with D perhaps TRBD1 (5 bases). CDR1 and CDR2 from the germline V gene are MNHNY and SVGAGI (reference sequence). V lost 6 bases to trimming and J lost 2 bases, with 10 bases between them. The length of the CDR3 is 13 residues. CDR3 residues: CASRTTGNYGYTF. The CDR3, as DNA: TGTGCCAGCAGAACTACAGGCAACTATGGCTACACCTTC.

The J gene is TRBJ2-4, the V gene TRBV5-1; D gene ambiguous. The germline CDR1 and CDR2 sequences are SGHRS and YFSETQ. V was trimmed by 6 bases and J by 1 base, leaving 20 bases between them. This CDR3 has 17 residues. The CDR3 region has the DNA TGCGCCAGCACTTATATTTGTGTCTACCGGGCCAAAAACATTCAGTACTTC. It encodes CASTYICVYRAKNIQYF.

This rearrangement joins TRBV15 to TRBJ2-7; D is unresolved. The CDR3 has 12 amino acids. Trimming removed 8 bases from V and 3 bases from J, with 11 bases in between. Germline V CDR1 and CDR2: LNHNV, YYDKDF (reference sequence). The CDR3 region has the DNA TGTGCCACCTCCCTCATAGGCTACGAGCAGTACTTC. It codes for CATSLIGYEQYF.

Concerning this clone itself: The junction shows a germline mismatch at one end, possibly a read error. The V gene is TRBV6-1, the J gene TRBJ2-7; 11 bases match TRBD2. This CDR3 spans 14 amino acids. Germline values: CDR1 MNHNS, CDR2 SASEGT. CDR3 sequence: CASREGTSGYEQYF. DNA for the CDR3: TGTGCCAGCAGGGAAGGGACTAGCGGTTACGAGCAGTACTTC.

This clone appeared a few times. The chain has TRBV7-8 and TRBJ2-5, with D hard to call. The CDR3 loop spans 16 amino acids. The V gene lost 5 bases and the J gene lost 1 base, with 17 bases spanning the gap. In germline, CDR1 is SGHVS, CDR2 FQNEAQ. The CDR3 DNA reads TGTGCCAGCAGCCAAGGGTTACTCTCCTTCCAAGAGACCCAGTACTTC. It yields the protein CASSQGLLSFQETQYF.

The CDR3 DNA reads TGTGCCAGCAGCTTAGGATCGTACACTGAAGCTTTCTTT. Translation: CASSLGSYTEAFF. This chain uses TRBV7-6 with TRBJ1-1; the D is unclear. Germline CDR1 and CDR2: SGHVS and FNYEAQ. The ends were cut back, 1 base at V and 3 bases at J, with 6 bases in the middle. The CDR3 has 13 residues.

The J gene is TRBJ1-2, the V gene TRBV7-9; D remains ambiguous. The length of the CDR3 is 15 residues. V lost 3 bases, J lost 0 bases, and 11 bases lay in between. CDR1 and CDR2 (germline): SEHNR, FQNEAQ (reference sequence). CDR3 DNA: TGTGCCAGCAGCTTCCCCACGATCGCTAACTATGGCTACACCTTC. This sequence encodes CASSFPTIANYGYTF.

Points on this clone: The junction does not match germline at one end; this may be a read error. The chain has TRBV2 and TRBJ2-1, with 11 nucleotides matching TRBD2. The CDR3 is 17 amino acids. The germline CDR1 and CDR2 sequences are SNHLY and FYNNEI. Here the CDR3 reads CASSKAPGLADYNEQFF. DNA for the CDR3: TGTGCCAGCAGTAAAGCCCCGGGACTAGCGGACTACAATGAGCAGTTCTTC.

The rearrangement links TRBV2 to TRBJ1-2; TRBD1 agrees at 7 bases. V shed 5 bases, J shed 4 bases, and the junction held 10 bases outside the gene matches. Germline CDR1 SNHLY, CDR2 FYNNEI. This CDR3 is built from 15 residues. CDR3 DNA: TGTGCCAGCAGTCCCGAGACAGGGAATCCCTATGGCTACACCTTC. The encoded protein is CASSPETGNPYGYTF.

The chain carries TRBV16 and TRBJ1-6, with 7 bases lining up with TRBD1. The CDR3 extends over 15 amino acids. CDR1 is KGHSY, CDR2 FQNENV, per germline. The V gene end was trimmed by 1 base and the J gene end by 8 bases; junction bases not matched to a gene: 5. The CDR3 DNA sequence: TGTGCCAGCAGCCAATACAGGGGCACGGATTCACCCCTCCACTTT. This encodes CASSQYRGTDSPLHF.

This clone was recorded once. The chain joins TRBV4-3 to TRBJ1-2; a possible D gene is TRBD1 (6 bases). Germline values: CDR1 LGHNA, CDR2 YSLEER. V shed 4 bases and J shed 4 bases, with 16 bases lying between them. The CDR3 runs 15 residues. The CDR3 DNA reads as TGCGCCAGCAGCCTTCTAGGGGGGCTCGTCTATGGCTACACCTTC. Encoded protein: CASSLLGGLVYGYTF.

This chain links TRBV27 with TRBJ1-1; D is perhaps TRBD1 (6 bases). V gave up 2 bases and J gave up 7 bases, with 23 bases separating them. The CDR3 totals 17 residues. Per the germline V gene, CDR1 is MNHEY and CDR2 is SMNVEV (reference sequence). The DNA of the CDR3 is TGTGCCAGCAGTTTACTTCCCCAGGGGCATGTATTGGGTGAAGCTTTCTTT. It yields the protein CASSLLPQGHVLGEAFF.

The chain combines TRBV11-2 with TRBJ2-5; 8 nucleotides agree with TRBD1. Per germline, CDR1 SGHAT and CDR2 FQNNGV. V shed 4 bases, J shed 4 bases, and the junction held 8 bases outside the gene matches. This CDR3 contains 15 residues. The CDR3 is CASSSDRGHGETQYF. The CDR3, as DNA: TGTGCCAGCAGCTCCGACAGGGGCCACGGAGAGACCCAGTACTTC. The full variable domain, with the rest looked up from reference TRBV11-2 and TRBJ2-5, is EAGVAQSPRYKIIEKRQSVAFWCNPISGHATLYWYQQILGQGPKLLIQFQNNGVVDDSQLPKDRFSAERLKGVDSTLKIQPAKLEDSAVYLCASSSDRGHGETQYFGPGTRLLVL.

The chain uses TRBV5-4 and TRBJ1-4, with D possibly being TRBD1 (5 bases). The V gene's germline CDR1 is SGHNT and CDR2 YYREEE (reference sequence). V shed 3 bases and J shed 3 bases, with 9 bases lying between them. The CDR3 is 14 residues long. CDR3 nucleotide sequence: TGTGCCAGCAGCTCAGGGTGGGCTAATGAAAAACTGTTTTTT. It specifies CASSSGWANEKLFF.

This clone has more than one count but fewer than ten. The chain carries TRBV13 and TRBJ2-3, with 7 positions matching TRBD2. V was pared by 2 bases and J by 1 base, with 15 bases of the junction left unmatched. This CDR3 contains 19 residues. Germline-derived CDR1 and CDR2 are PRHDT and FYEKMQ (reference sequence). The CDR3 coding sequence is TGTGCCAGCAGCTTACGGTCCGGGACTACCGCAATCGGCACAGATACGCAGTATTTT. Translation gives CASSLRSGTTAIGTDTQYF. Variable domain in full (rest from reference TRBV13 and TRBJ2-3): AAGVIQSPRHLIKEKRETATLKCYPIPRHDTVYWYQQGPGQDPQFLISFYEKMQSDKGSIPDRFSAQQFSDYHSELNMSSLELGDSALYFCASSLRSGTTAIGTDTQYFGPGTRLTVL.

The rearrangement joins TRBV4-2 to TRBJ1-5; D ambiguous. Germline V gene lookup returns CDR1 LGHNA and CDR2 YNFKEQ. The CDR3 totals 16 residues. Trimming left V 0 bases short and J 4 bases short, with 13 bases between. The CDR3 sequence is CASSQDRLASNQPQHF. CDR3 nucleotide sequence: TGTGCCAGCAGCCAAGATCGGTTGGCCTCTAATCAGCCCCAGCATTTT.

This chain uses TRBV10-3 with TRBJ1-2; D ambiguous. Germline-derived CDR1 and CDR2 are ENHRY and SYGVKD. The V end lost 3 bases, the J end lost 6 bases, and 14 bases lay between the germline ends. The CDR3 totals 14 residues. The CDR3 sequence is CAISENGPRHGYTF. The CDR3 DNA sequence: TGTGCCATCAGTGAAAACGGACCCAGGCATGGCTACACCTTC.

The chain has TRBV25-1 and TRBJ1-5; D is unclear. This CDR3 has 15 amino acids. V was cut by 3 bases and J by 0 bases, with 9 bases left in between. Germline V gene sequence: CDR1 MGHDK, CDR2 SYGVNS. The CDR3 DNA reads TGTGCCAGCAGTGATGGCAGTAATAGCAATCAGCCCCAGCATTTT. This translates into CASSDGSNSNQPQHF.

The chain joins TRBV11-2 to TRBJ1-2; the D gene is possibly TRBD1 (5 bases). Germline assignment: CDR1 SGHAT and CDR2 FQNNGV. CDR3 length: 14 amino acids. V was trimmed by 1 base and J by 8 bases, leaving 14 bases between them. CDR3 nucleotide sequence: TGTGCCAGCAGCTTAGTTCAGGGAGGCTACGGCTACACCTTC. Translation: CASSLVQGGYGYTF.

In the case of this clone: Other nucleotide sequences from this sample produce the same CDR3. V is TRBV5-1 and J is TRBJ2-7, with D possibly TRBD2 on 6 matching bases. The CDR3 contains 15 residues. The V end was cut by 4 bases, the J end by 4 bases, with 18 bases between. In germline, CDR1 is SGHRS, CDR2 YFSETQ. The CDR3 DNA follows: TGCGCCAGCAGCCTGGCTGGGGGAGGTGGGTACGAGCAGTACTTC. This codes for CASSLAGGGGYEQYF.